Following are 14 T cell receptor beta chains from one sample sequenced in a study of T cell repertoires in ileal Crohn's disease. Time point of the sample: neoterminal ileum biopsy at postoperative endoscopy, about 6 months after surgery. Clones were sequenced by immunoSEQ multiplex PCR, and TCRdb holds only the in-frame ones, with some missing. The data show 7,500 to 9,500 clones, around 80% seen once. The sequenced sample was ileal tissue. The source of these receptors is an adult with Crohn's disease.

The chain's CDR3 is CASSKIDKNGNTF. The CDR3 DNA reads TGTGCCAGCAGCAAAATTGACAAAAACGGCAACACCTTC. The J gene is TRBJ1-2, the V gene TRBV21-1; TRBD1 is the table's D call and was not checked against the DNA. TRBV21-1 has pseudogene status. The CDR3 totals 13 residues.

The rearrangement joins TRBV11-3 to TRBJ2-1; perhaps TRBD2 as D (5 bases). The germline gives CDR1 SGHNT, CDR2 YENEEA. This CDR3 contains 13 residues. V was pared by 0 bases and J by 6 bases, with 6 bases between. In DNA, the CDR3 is TGTGCCAGCAGCTTAGAGGGAGTCAATGAGCAGTTCTTC. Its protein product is CASSLEGVNEQFF.

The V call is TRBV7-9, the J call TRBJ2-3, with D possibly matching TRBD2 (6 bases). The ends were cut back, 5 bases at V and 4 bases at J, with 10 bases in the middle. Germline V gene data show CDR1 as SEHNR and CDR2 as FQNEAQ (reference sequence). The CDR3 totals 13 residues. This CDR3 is CASSPPGADTQYF. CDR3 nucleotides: TGTGCCAGCAGCCCGCCGGGAGCAGATACGCAGTATTTT.

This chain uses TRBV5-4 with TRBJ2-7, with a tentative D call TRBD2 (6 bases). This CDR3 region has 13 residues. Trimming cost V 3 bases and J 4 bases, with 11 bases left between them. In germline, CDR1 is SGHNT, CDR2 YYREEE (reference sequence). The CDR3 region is CASSSGLQYEQYF. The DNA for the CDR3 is TGTGCCAGCAGCTCGGGACTGCAGTACGAGCAGTACTTC. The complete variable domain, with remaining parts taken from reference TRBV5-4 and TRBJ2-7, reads ETGVTQSPTHLIKTRGQQVTLRCSSQSGHNTVSWYQQALGQGPQFIFQYYREEENGRGNFPPRFSGLQFPNYSSELNVNALELDDSALYLCASSSGLQYEQYFGPGTRLTVT.

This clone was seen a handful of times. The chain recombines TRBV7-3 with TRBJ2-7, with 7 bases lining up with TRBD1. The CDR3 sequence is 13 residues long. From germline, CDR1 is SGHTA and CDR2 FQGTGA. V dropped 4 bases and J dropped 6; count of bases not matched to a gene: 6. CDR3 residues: CASSSRQGSEQYF. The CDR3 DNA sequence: TGTGCCAGCAGCTCTCGACAGGGTTCCGAGCAGTACTTC.

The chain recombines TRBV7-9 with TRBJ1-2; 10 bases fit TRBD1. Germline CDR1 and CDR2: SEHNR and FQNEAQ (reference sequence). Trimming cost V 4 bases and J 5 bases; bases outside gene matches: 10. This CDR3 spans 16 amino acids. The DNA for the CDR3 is TGTGCCAGCAGCTCATTGACAGGGGGCTTACCATATGGCTACACCTTC. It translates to CASSSLTGGLPYGYTF. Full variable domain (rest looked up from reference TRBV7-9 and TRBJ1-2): DTGVSQNPRHKITKRGQNVTFRCDPISEHNRLYWYRQTLGQGPEFLTYFQNEAQLEKSRLLSDRFSAERPKGSFSTLEIQRTEQGDSAMYLCASSSLTGGLPYGYTFGSGTRLTVV.

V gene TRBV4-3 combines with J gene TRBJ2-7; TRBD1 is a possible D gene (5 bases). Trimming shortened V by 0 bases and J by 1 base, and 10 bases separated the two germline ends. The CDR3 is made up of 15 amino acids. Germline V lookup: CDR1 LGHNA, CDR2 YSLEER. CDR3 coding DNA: TGCGCCAGCAGCCAAGACATGGGGCGGTCCTACGAGCAGTACTTC. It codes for CASSQDMGRSYEQYF.

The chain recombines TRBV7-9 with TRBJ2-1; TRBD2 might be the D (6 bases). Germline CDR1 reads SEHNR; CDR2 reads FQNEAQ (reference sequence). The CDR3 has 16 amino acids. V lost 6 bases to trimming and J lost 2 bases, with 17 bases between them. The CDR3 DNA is TGTGCCAGCAGGGGAGGAACCAGCGGCCCCTACAATGAGCAGTTCTTC. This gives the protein CASRGGTSGPYNEQFF.

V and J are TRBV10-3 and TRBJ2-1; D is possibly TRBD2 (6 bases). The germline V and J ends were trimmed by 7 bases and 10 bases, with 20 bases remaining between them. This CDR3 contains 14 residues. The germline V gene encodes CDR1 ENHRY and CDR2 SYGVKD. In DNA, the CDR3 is TGTGCCATCACCGTCGGACCTAGGGGAGGAGAGCAGTTCTTC. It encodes CAITVGPRGGEQFF.

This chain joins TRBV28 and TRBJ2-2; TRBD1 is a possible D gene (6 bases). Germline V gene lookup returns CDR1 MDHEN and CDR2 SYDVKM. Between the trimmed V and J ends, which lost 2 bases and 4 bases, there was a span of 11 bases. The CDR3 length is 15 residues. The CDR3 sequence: CASSLGGAGTGELFF. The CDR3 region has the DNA TGTGCCAGCAGTTTAGGGGGCGCAGGCACCGGGGAGCTGTTTTTT.

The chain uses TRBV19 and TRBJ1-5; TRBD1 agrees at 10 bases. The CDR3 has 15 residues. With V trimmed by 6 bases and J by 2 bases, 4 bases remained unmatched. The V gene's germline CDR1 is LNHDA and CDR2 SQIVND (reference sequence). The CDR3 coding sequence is TGTGCCAGTAGGCAAGGACAGGGGGGCAATCAGCCCCAGCATTTT. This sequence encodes CASRQGQGGNQPQHF.

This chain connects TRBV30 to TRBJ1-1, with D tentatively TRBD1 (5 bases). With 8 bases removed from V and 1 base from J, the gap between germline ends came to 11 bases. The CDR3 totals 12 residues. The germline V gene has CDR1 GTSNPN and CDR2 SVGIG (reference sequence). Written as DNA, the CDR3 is TGTGCCGCAGGGTTGGAGAACACTGAAGCTTTCTTT. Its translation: CAAGLENTEAFF.

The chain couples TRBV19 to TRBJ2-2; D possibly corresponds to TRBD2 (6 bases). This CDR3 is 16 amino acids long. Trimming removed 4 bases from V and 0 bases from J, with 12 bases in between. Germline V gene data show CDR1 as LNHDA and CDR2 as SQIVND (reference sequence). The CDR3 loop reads CASSTRLDSNTGELFF. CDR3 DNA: TGTGCCAGTAGTACCCGACTAGACTCGAACACCGGGGAGCTGTTTTTT.

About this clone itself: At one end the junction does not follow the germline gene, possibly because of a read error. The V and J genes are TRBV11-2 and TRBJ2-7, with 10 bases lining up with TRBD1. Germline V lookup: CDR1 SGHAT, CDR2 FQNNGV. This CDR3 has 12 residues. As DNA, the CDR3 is TGTGCCAGCAGCACGCCGACAGGGGGCGGGACGTTC. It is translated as CASSTPTGGGTF.